This TCR beta chain was sequenced for a study of blood T cell repertoires in COVID-19. Overall study: The United States, Italy and Spain were the sources of the acute and convalescent COVID-19 samples.

TCRdb's table, derived via immunoSEQ multiplex PCR, lists solely in-frame clones and lacks some. The sample shows 250,000 to 350,000 clones, 87% of them seen only once. The receptor was isolated from a man aged 18 to 29 with active or convalescent COVID-19. The specimen sequenced was peripheral blood.

DNA for the CDR3: TGTGCCAGCAGCTTAATCCGGGGAGAAGGCCCCGGGGAGCTGTTTTTT. It yields the protein CASSLIRGEGPGELFF. The genes are TRBV7-3 and TRBJ2-2; D may be TRBD2 (5 bases). Germline V CDR1 and CDR2: SGHTA, FQGTGA. Trimming removed 1 base at V and 6 bases at J, with 15 bases between. The CDR3 runs to 16 residues.